This T cell receptor beta chain was identified during a study of T cells after yellow fever vaccination. Via MiXCR, TCRdb re-called the 5' RACE reads, giving one row per CDR3 protein. The sample holds 250,000 to 350,000 distinct CDR3 sequences, around 6.8% seen once. In its sample, this clonotype was seen a few times. Germline lookup yields CDR1 LNHDA and CDR2 SQIVND (reference sequence). The CDR3 runs 15 residues. V was clipped by 6 bases and J by 3 bases; unmatched bases: 9. The sample was PBMCs, taken more than 40 days after the first yellow fever vaccination. The source is a man aged 18-30 years who received the YFV17D yellow fever vaccine. This sequence joins TRBV19 and TRBJ2-3, with TRBD2 matching over 7 bases. The DNA for the CDR3 is TGTGCCAGTAGCAGGACGGGGGGTCGAACAGATACGCAGTATTTT. The encoded protein is CASSRTGGRTDTQYF.